The 24 T cell receptor beta chains in this list originate from one sample, sequenced in a study of somatic mutations in cytotoxic T cells in rheumatoid arthritis. Only in-frame clones appear in the TCRdb table, and some are missing; sequencing was by immunoSEQ multiplex PCR. Found here are nearly 20,000 clones, roughly four fifths of them singletons; the top ten hold roughly a tenth. The source material was CD8+ T cells sorted from blood. The receptors derive from a woman between 50 and 59 years old in good health.

The V and J genes are TRBV27 and TRBJ2-5; no reliable D call. This CDR3 contains 15 residues. Germline CDR1 is MNHEY and CDR2 is SMNVEV (reference sequence). V gave up 5 bases and J gave up 3 bases, with 16 bases separating them. The CDR3 reads CASSTLGTSKETQYF. The CDR3 bases are TGTGCCAGCAGTACCCTCGGAACAAGCAAAGAGACCCAGTACTTC.

V is TRBV9 and J is TRBJ2-7, with a possible D match to TRBD1 (6 bases). The V end lost 3 bases, the J end lost 2 bases, and 12 bases lay between the germline ends. Germline V gene data show CDR1 as SGDLS and CDR2 as YYNGEE. The CDR3 runs to 14 residues. The CDR3 spells CASSAWDNAYEQYF. The CDR3 DNA is TGTGCCAGCAGCGCATGGGACAACGCCTACGAGCAGTACTTC.

CDR3 bases: TGTGCCAGCAGCCAAAAAATGGACACAGATACGCAGTATTTT. It codes for CASSQKMDTDTQYF. The chain links TRBV4-2 to TRBJ2-3; D call uncertain. Trimming took 2 bases from V and 2 from J, leaving 8 bases between them. The CDR3 totals 14 residues. CDR1 is LGHNA and CDR2 is YNFKEQ in the germline V gene.

The rearrangement links TRBV10-1 to TRBJ2-3; D unclear. V lost 0 bases, J lost 4 bases, and 5 bases lay in between. The CDR3 totals 13 residues. Germline CDR1 WNHNN, CDR2 SYGVQD (reference sequence). This CDR3 reads CASSESAPDTQYF. CDR3 coding DNA: TGCGCCAGCAGTGAGTCGGCTCCAGATACGCAGTATTTT.

J is TRBJ1-1 and V is TRBV28; 9 nucleotides align to TRBD1. The CDR3 has 20 residues. Germline assignment: CDR1 MDHEN and CDR2 SYDVKM. Trimming at V came to 6 bases and at J to 6 bases, leaving 26 bases not matched to a gene. The CDR3: CASSDRIGTGNLLLRAEAFF. Here the CDR3 DNA reads TGTGCCAGCAGCGACAGGATCGGGACAGGGAACCTTTTGTTGAGGGCTGAAGCTTTCTTT.

The chain employs TRBV29-1 and TRBJ1-1; 7 bases are a match to TRBD1. Germline CDR1 and CDR2: SQVTM and ANQGSEA. V was pared by 6 bases and J by 3 bases, with 4 bases of the junction left unmatched. The length of the CDR3 is 12 residues. Here the CDR3 reads CSVVQGHTEAFF. CDR3 DNA: TGCAGCGTGGTACAGGGGCACACTGAAGCTTTCTTT.

In its sample, this clone was seen a few times. The V call is TRBV6-4, the J call TRBJ2-1, with 11 bases fitting TRBD2. Germline-derived CDR1 and CDR2 are MRHNA and SNTAGT. With V trimmed by 6 bases and J by 4 bases, 5 bases remained unmatched. CDR3 length equals 15 residues. Here the CDR3 reads CASSETSGGYNEQFF. CDR3 nucleotide sequence: TGTGCCAGCAGCGAAACTAGCGGGGGATACAATGAGCAGTTCTTC.

The chain is built from TRBV15 and TRBJ1-5, with D possibly matching TRBD1 (6 bases). CDR1 and CDR2 (germline): LNHNV, YYDKDF (reference sequence). The ends were cut back, 3 bases at V and 6 bases at J, with 12 bases in the middle. The CDR3 loop spans 14 amino acids. The CDR3 here is CATSRGAQGQPQHF. The CDR3 nucleotides are TGTGCCACCAGCAGGGGGGCGCAGGGTCAGCCCCAGCATTTT.

This clone has a single count. This chain links TRBV7-9 with TRBJ2-3; the match to TRBD1 covers 9 bases. With 3 bases clipped from V and 5 bases from J, the junction kept 15 bases outside the gene matches. The CDR3 length is 18 residues. CDR1 is SEHNR and CDR2 is FQNEAQ in the germline V gene (reference sequence). The CDR3 DNA sequence: TGTGCCAGCAGCTTTCCCTTATCGGGACAGGGTAATGGAGATACGCAGTATTTT. This translates into CASSFPLSGQGNGDTQYF.

The gene calls are TRBV9 and TRBJ2-5; D call uncertain. The CDR3 is 11 amino acids. V lost 0 bases and J 3 bases, leaving 0 bases between the germline ends. In germline, CDR1 is SGDLS, CDR2 YYNGEE. CDR3 sequence reads: CASSVEETQYF. In DNA form, the CDR3 reads TGTGCCAGCAGCGTAGAAGAGACCCAGTACTTC.

This chain links TRBV7-9 with TRBJ2-3, with a tentative D call TRBD1 (5 bases). The V end was cut by 5 bases, the J end by 0 bases, with 12 bases between. CDR3 length equals 15 residues. Germline values: CDR1 SEHNR, CDR2 FQNEAQ (reference sequence). CDR3 in DNA: TGTGCCAGCAGCCCACAGACAGCTAGCACAGATACGCAGTATTTT. This sequence encodes CASSPQTASTDTQYF.

The rearrangement uses TRBV27 and TRBJ1-4; D is unclear. This CDR3 comprises 13 residues. Germline CDR1 is MNHEY and CDR2 is SMNVEV (reference sequence). Trimming took 4 bases from V and 8 from J, leaving 11 bases between them. CDR3 sequence reads: CASSWSTKEKLFF. CDR3 DNA sequence: TGTGCCAGCAGTTGGTCTACGAAGGAAAAACTGTTTTTT.

This clone was observed once. This chain links TRBV4-1 with TRBJ2-2; 7 nucleotides agree with TRBD1. Trimming cost V 4 bases and J 0 bases; bases outside gene matches: 5. There are 16 residues in the CDR3. Germline CDR1 and CDR2: MGHRA and YSYEKL. The CDR3, as DNA: TGCGCCAGCAGCCGCCGACAGGGAGCGAACACCGGGGAGCTGTTTTTT. It codes for CASSRRQGANTGELFF.

This rearrangement joins TRBV14 to TRBJ1-1, with 7 bases aligning to TRBD1. The V segment lost 2 bases and the J segment 3 bases; nucleotides outside the gene matches: 3. The CDR3 sequence is 14 residues long. CDR1 SGHDN and CDR2 FVKESK come from the germline V gene. CDR3 residues: CASSQRDSYTEAFF. The DNA for the CDR3 is TGTGCCAGCAGCCAAAGGGACAGCTACACTGAAGCTTTCTTT.

The rearrangement joins TRBV30 to TRBJ1-1; D remains unclear. With 5 bases removed from V and 3 bases from J, the gap between germline ends came to 13 bases. Germline V gives CDR1 GTSNPN, CDR2 SVGIG (reference sequence). The CDR3 totals 13 residues. The CDR3, as DNA: TGTGCCTGGGTGCCCGGGGATCACACTGAAGCTTTCTTT. Translation gives CAWVPGDHTEAFF. The full variable domain, completed using reference TRBV30 and TRBJ1-1, is SQTIHQWPATLVQPVGSPLSLECTVEGTSNPNLYWYRQAAGRGLQLLFYSVGIGQISSEVPQNLSASRPQDRQFILSSKKLLLSDSGFYLCAWVPGDHTEAFFGQGTRLTVV.

The chain links TRBV6-5 to TRBJ1-1, with D perhaps TRBD1 (6 bases). The CDR3 runs to 13 residues. From germline, CDR1 is MNHEY and CDR2 SVGAGI. V dropped 6 bases and J dropped 4 bases, with 12 bases sitting between them. CDR3 nucleotides: TGTGCCAGCAGGCGGGGGCCGGGCACTGAAGCTTTCTTT. This encodes CASRRGPGTEAFF.

This clone was seen once. The V gene is TRBV7-9, the J gene TRBJ2-3; 9 bases line up with TRBD2. The CDR3 is 17 residues long. The germline V gene encodes CDR1 SEHNR and CDR2 FQNEAQ (reference sequence). Unmatched junction bases numbered 11, after V lost 0 bases and J lost 7 bases. CDR3 residues: CASSLAVRLAGTNTQYF. DNA of the CDR3: TGTGCCAGCAGCTTAGCGGTTCGGCTAGCGGGGACAAATACGCAGTATTTT.

This clone was recorded once. The chain combines TRBV5-4 with TRBJ2-7; a weak D match, TRBD2 (5 bases). The length of the CDR3 is 12 residues. The germline V gene encodes CDR1 SGHNT and CDR2 YYREEE (reference sequence). The V end was cut by 4 bases, the J end by 7 bases, with 12 bases between. CDR3 nucleotides: TGTGCCAGCAGCGCGGGTAGTAGGGAGCAGTACTTC. It is translated as CASSAGSREQYF.

V is TRBV19 and J is TRBJ1-4; unclear D gene. CDR1 LNHDA and CDR2 SQIVND come from the germline V gene (reference sequence). With 4 bases removed from V and 6 bases from J, the gap between germline ends came to 15 bases. CDR3 length: 15 residues. CDR3 region: CASSTHGQADEKLFF. Written as DNA, the CDR3 is TGTGCCAGTAGTACCCACGGCCAGGCGGATGAAAAACTGTTTTTT.

This chain links TRBV5-4 with TRBJ2-7; possibly TRBD2 for D (5 bases). In germline, CDR1 is SGHNT, CDR2 YYREEE (reference sequence). The length of the CDR3 is 14 residues. The V end lost 0 bases, the J end lost 1 base, and 8 bases lay between the germline ends. The CDR3 coding sequence is TGTGCCAGCAGCTTGGCCGGGGATTCCTACGAGCAGTACTTC. It is translated as CASSLAGDSYEQYF.

The V call is TRBV11-2, the J call TRBJ2-3; 11 bases map to TRBD2. There are 16 residues in the CDR3. Germline V lookup: CDR1 SGHAT, CDR2 FQNNGV. V lost 5 bases to trimming and J lost 6 bases; unmatched junction nucleotides: 10. The CDR3 DNA reads TGTGCCAGCAGCGTGACGGGACTAGCGGTTCGGGATACGCAGTATTTT. The encoded protein is CASSVTGLAVRDTQYF.

CDR3 amino acids: CASSISAGDEQFF. CDR3 sequence (DNA): TGTGCCAGTAGTATATCGGCGGGCGATGAGCAGTTCTTC. The gene calls are TRBV19 and TRBJ2-1; possibly TRBD2 for D (5 bases). Germline loops: CDR1 LNHDA, CDR2 SQIVND (reference sequence). The V gene lost 2 bases and the J gene lost 8 bases, with 10 bases spanning the gap. This CDR3 has 13 residues.

V gene TRBV6-6 combines with J gene TRBJ2-2; perhaps D is TRBD1 or TRBD2 (6 bases each). In germline, CDR1 is MNHNY, CDR2 SVGAGI (reference sequence). V lost 10 bases and J lost 6, with 15 bases in between. The CDR3 is 13 residues long. In DNA, the CDR3 is TGTGCCACCGGCGAGGGGGGACCCGGGGAGCTGTTTTTT. Translating gives CATGEGGPGELFF.

V usage is TRBV7-3 and J usage is TRBJ2-1; 7 bases line up with TRBD2. The germline gives CDR1 SGHTA, CDR2 FQGTGA. After removal of 5 bases from V and 6 bases from J, the junction contained 10 bases not matched to a gene. CDR3 length equals 15 residues. The CDR3 protein is CASSASGLLGNEQFF. The CDR3 DNA reads TGTGCCAGCAGCGCTAGCGGCCTTTTGGGCAATGAGCAGTTCTTC.